These 30 T cell receptor beta chains were all obtained from the same sample, sequenced in a study of technical replicates of blood from four donors. The repertoire was sequenced with immunoSEQ multiplex PCR; TCRdb's copy has only in-frame clones and lacks some. The sample lists 95,000 or so clones; about 95% were seen once. Sequenced: T cells isolated from PBMCs. The receptors here all came from a human donor in good health.

The chain links TRBV27 to TRBJ2-7; the match to TRBD1 covers 8 bases. The CDR3 loop spans 13 amino acids. The germline gives CDR1 MNHEY, CDR2 SMNVEV (reference sequence). V shed 2 bases and J 6 bases; nucleotides not matched to a gene: 3. CDR3 bases: TGTGCCAGCAGTTTAGGCAGGGGGCCCGAGCAGTACTTC. This encodes CASSLGRGPEQYF.

This rearrangement joins TRBV28 to TRBJ2-7; D might be TRBD2 (6 bases). V shed 5 bases and J shed 7 bases, with 15 bases lying between them. Germline V CDR1 and CDR2: MDHEN, SYDVKM. This CDR3 spans 13 amino acids. The CDR3 DNA is TGTGCCAGCAGTCTGGGACTTCTCGGGGAGCAGTACTTC. Its translation: CASSLGLLGEQYF. Full variable domain (missing parts from reference TRBV28 and TRBJ2-7): DVKVTQSSRYLVKRTGEKVFLECVQDMDHENMFWYRQDPGLGLRLIYFSYDVKMKEKGDIPEGYSVSREKKERFSLILESASTNQTSMYLCASSLGLLGEQYFGPGTRLTVT.

This clone has just one count. The chain links TRBV30 to TRBJ2-1, with D perhaps matching TRBD2 (5 bases). From germline, CDR1 is GTSNPN and CDR2 SVGIG (reference sequence). This CDR3 contains 11 residues. Trimming removed 2 bases from V and 10 bases from J, with 9 bases in between. In DNA, the CDR3 is TGTGCCTGGAGTCTAGCAGGCGAGCAGTTCTTC. Translating it yields CAWSLAGEQFF.

Only one count was recorded for this clone. The chain employs TRBV6-1 and TRBJ2-1; D is perhaps TRBD2 (5 bases). This CDR3 region has 15 residues. CDR1 and CDR2 (germline): MNHNS, SASEGT. V dropped 3 bases and J dropped 4 bases, with 13 bases sitting between them. CDR3 in DNA: TGTGCCAGCAGTGAGCGGCTAGCAGATTACAATGAGCAGTTCTTC. Its protein is CASSERLADYNEQFF.

The CDR3 protein is CAWSLGLAGFLSYNEQFF. The CDR3 bases are TGTGCCTGGAGTTTGGGACTAGCGGGATTCCTCTCCTACAATGAGCAGTTCTTC. V and J are TRBV30 and TRBJ2-1; 13 bases fit TRBD2. The CDR3 is 18 residues long. Germline V gene data show CDR1 as GTSNPN and CDR2 as SVGIG (reference sequence). V trimming: 2 bases; J trimming: 0 bases; junction bases outside the gene matches: 7.

The chain joins TRBV19 to TRBJ1-3, with 9 bases identical to TRBD1. The CDR3 has 15 residues. The germline gives CDR1 LNHDA, CDR2 SQIVND (reference sequence). J gave up 4 bases and V 7 bases, and 8 bases lay outside the gene matches. In DNA, the CDR3 is TGTGCCAGTACCGGGACAGGGACTTACGGAAACACCATATATTTT. The encoded protein is CASTGTGTYGNTIYF. Looking up the rest from reference TRBV19 and TRBJ1-3 gives the full variable domain: DGGITQSPKYLFRKEGQNVTLSCEQNLNHDAMYWYRQDPGQGLRLIYYSQIVNDFQKGDIAEGYSVSREKKESFPLTVTSAQKNPTAFYLCASTGTGTYGNTIYFGEGSWLTVV.

A remark on this clone: Sequence at one end of the junction differs from germline and may be a read error. The rearrangement links TRBV4-1 to TRBJ1-1; 7 nucleotides match TRBD1. CDR1 MGHRA and CDR2 YSYEKL come from the germline V gene. This CDR3 is built from 16 residues. This CDR3 reads CASSRGQGEWGTEVFF. DNA for the CDR3: TGCGCCAGCAGCCGGGGGCAGGGGGAATGGGGCACTGAAGTTTTCTTT.

This chain joins TRBV5-1 and TRBJ2-7, with 8 bases identical to TRBD2. The germline gives CDR1 SGHRS, CDR2 YFSETQ. Trimming at V came to 0 bases and at J to 3 bases, leaving 8 bases not matched to a gene. This CDR3 is 16 amino acids long. The CDR3, as DNA: TGCGCCAGCAGCTTGGGACCGGGACTAGGAGTCTACGAGCAGTACTTC. Translation gives CASSLGPGLGVYEQYF.

This chain connects TRBV28 to TRBJ1-5; D is unresolved. Germline CDR1 MDHEN, CDR2 SYDVKM. V was trimmed by 4 bases and J by 2 bases, leaving 12 bases between them. The CDR3 runs to 15 residues. The CDR3 loop is CASSSDIPRNQPQHF. CDR3 bases: TGTGCCAGCAGTTCTGACATACCCCGCAATCAGCCCCAGCATTTT.

The chain links TRBV27 to TRBJ2-5, with 8 bases fitting TRBD2. The J call may not be correct, given that the DNA end is closer to TRBJ2-7. Germline V gene lookup returns CDR1 MNHEY and CDR2 SMNVEV (reference sequence). The CDR3 spans 15 residues. The CDR3 reads CANSGSPQSSYEQYF. CDR3 DNA: TGTGCCAACAGCGGGAGCCCTCAGAGCTCCTACGAGCAGTACTTC.

CDR3 coding DNA: TGTGCCAGCAGCGTAGGGGCTTTGGGCACTGAAGCTTTCTTT. It is translated as CASSVGALGTEAFF. The V and J genes are TRBV9 and TRBJ1-1; D is uncertain. Deletions cut 0 bases from V and 4 bases from J, with 10 bases between. The germline V gene encodes CDR1 SGDLS and CDR2 YYNGEE. This CDR3 has 14 residues.

This clone came up once. A junction boundary mismatches the germline segment, possibly from a read error. The chain recombines TRBV7-3 with TRBJ1-1, with D possibly TRBD1 on 6 matching bases. The CDR3 covers 11 residues. The germline V gene has CDR1 SGHTA and CDR2 FQGTGA. The CDR3 nucleotides read TGTGCCAGCAGCCAAGGGCAGGGGCAGGTCTTT. Its protein is CASSQGQGQVF.

The rearrangement uses TRBV7-8 and TRBJ1-2; no firm D call. Trimming shortened V by 4 bases and J by 2 bases, and 8 bases separated the two germline ends. CDR1 SGHVS and CDR2 FQNEAQ come from the germline V gene. The CDR3 is made up of 13 amino acids. CDR3 sequence (DNA): TGTGCCAGCAGCTCCAGTGAAAACTATGGCTACACCTTC. As protein: CASSSSENYGYTF.

CDR3 sequence reads: CARSFHGGGEQYF. In DNA form, the CDR3 reads TGTGCCAGAAGCTTCCACGGGGGTGGCGAGCAGTACTTC. This chain connects TRBV5-3 to TRBJ2-7; TRBD2 might be the D (6 bases). TRBV5-3 has ORF status, its function being uncertain. CDR3 size: 13 residues. V lost 2 bases and J 6 bases, leaving 12 bases between the germline ends.

This chain uses TRBV2 with TRBJ1-2; tentative D call: TRBD1 (5 bases). The germline V gene encodes CDR1 SNHLY and CDR2 FYNNEI. The CDR3 totals 15 residues. Trimming took 2 bases from V and 4 from J, leaving 14 bases between them. CDR3: CASSELTGLAYGYTF. The CDR3 coding sequence is TGTGCCAGCAGTGAACTAACAGGTCTGGCCTATGGCTACACCTTC.

The chain joins TRBV5-6 to TRBJ2-3; possible D gene TRBD1, 6 bases. This CDR3 has 15 residues. Germline assignment: CDR1 SGHDT and CDR2 YYEEEE. Trimming removed 0 bases from V and 5 bases from J, with 13 bases in between. The CDR3: CASSLAQGQRDTQYF. DNA for the CDR3: TGTGCCAGCAGCTTGGCGCAGGGGCAGAGAGATACGCAGTATTTT.

This chain links TRBV7-3 with TRBJ1-1; TRBD1 aligns across 8 bases. Germline V lookup: CDR1 SGHTA, CDR2 FQGTGA. The CDR3 consists of 16 residues. Trimming at V came to 2 bases and at J to 1 base, leaving 6 bases not matched to a gene. The CDR3 here is CASSLGGQGANTEAFF. The CDR3 nucleotides read TGTGCCAGCAGCTTAGGAGGGCAGGGGGCGAACACTGAAGCTTTCTTT.

The chain couples TRBV19 to TRBJ1-5; 10 bases match TRBD1. The trim removed 5 bases at V and 4 bases at J, leaving 14 bases unmatched. This CDR3 is built from 18 residues. Germline V gene sequence: CDR1 LNHDA, CDR2 SQIVND (reference sequence). The CDR3 loop is CASSRPRRTGGFNQPQHF. The CDR3 nucleotides are TGTGCCAGTAGTCGCCCTAGACGGACAGGGGGGTTTAATCAGCCCCAGCATTTT.

The chain combines TRBV5-5 with TRBJ2-7, with a weak D call TRBD2 (5 bases). V lost 5 bases to trimming and J lost 3 bases, with 30 bases between them. Germline V lookup: CDR1 SGHKS, CDR2 YYEKEE (reference sequence). This CDR3 spans 19 amino acids. The CDR3 DNA is TGTGCCAGCAGAACGGAGACCCGGGGTAGGATAGGTGGCCTCTACGAGCAGTACTTC. Translated, it gives CASRTETRGRIGGLYEQYF.

The chain employs TRBV27 and TRBJ2-7; 10 bases are shared with TRBD1. The CDR3 spans 16 residues. Germline V lookup: CDR1 MNHEY, CDR2 SMNVEV (reference sequence). Trimming removed 1 base from V and 3 bases from J; junction bases left unmatched: 6. The CDR3 region has the DNA TGTGCCAGCAGTTTATTAGGGGGACAGGGGTTCTACGAGCAGTACTTC. The encoded protein is CASSLLGGQGFYEQYF.

The V call is TRBV11-1, the J call TRBJ1-2, with no clear D. This CDR3 comprises 12 residues. The ends were cut back, 3 bases at V and 2 bases at J, with 4 bases in the middle. CDR1 is SGHAT, CDR2 FQDESV, per germline (reference sequence). As DNA, the CDR3 is TGTGCCAGCAGCTTTGGCAACTATGGCTACACCTTC. As protein: CASSFGNYGYTF.

This chain uses TRBV5-1 with TRBJ2-3, with 11 nucleotides matching TRBD2. CDR1 SGHRS and CDR2 YFSETQ come from the germline V gene. V dropped 6 bases and J dropped 3; count of bases not matched to a gene: 9. The CDR3 covers 16 residues. CDR3 sequence reads: CASTKSGTSGTDTQYF. The CDR3 bases are TGCGCCAGCACCAAATCAGGGACTAGCGGTACAGATACGCAGTATTTT.

The sample holds one count of this clone. J is TRBJ2-7 and V is TRBV4-1; the D gene is possibly TRBD2 (5 bases). Germline V CDR1 and CDR2: MGHRA, YSYEKL. V dropped 0 bases and J dropped 3 bases, with 15 bases sitting between them. The CDR3 spans 16 residues. CDR3 nucleotides: TGCGCCAGCAGCCAAGATGGTACGGAGGCGTACTACGAGCAGTACTTC. Residues: CASSQDGTEAYYEQYF.

This rearrangement joins TRBV4-2 to TRBJ2-1, with 7 bases matching TRBD2. With V trimmed by 5 bases and J by 0 bases, 7 bases remained unmatched. CDR3 size: 16 residues. Germline lookup yields CDR1 LGHNA and CDR2 YNFKEQ. CDR3 bases: TGTGCCAGCAGCGACCGGGGGGTCAGCTCCTACAATGAGCAGTTCTTC. It specifies CASSDRGVSSYNEQFF.

The V call is TRBV30, the J call TRBJ2-3; D is possibly TRBD1 (6 bases). In germline, CDR1 is GTSNPN, CDR2 SVGIG (reference sequence). The CDR3 runs 13 residues. The V end lost 0 bases, the J end lost 5 bases, and 9 bases lay between the germline ends. The CDR3 DNA sequence: TGTGCCTGGAGTGTACAGGGAGAAGATACGCAGTATTTT. It is translated as CAWSVQGEDTQYF.

The rearrangement joins TRBV2 to TRBJ2-3, with D maybe TRBD1 (6 bases). V lost 10 bases to trimming and J lost 9 bases, with 14 bases between them. This CDR3 has 11 residues. Germline V lookup: CDR1 SNHLY, CDR2 FYNNEI. The CDR3, as DNA: TGTGCCATTCATCTCCAGGGGACGCAGTATTTT. Encoded protein: CAIHLQGTQYF.

This clone was seen once. The chain is built from TRBV9 and TRBJ2-7; the D gene is possibly TRBD2 (5 bases). Germline lookup yields CDR1 SGDLS and CDR2 YYNGEE. The CDR3 is 15 residues long. V was clipped by 3 bases and J by 0 bases, with 13 bases between them. The DNA for the CDR3 is TGTGCCAGCAGCGGGAGCGGTCAGAGCTCCTACGAGCAGTACTTC. Amino acids: CASSGSGQSSYEQYF.

A word on this clone: A read error may account for a junction end that differs from germline. The chain recombines TRBV19 with TRBJ1-1, with 10 bases fitting TRBD1. Looked up from germline, CDR1 is LNHDA and CDR2 is SQIVND (reference sequence). The CDR3 is 15 residues long. Written as DNA, the CDR3 is TGTGCCAGTAGGATAGGGGACAGGGGCAACGCTGAAGCTTTCTTT. This encodes CASRIGDRGNAEAFF.

The V and J genes are TRBV2 and TRBJ1-2, with 8 nucleotides matching TRBD1. This CDR3 contains 12 residues. The trim removed 8 bases at V and 4 bases at J, leaving 3 bases unmatched. Germline CDR1 SNHLY, CDR2 FYNNEI. The CDR3 DNA sequence: TGTGCCAGCCGACAGGGGACCTATGGCTACACCTTC. Protein sequence: CASRQGTYGYTF.

CDR3 nucleotides: TGTGCCAGCTCACCTACAGGACAGGGTGGAAACACCATATATTTT. It is translated as CASSPTGQGGNTIYF. The chain uses TRBV18 and TRBJ1-3; 8 positions agree with TRBD1. The CDR3 is made up of 15 amino acids. The germline V gene encodes CDR1 KGHSH and CDR2 LQKENI. V was clipped by 3 bases and J by 3 bases; unmatched bases: 4.